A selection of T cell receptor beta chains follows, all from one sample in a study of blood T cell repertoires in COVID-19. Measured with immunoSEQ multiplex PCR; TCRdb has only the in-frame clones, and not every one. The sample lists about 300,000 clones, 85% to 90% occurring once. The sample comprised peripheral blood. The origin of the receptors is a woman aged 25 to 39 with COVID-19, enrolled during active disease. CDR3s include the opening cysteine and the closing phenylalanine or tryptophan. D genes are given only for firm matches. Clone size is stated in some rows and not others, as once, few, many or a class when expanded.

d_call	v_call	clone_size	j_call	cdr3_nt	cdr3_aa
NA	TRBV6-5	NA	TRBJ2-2	TGTGCCAGCAGTTACCTCAAGGGGACCGGGGAGCTGTTTTTT	CASSYLKGTGELFF
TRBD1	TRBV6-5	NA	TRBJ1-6	TGTGCCAGCAGTTTGTCAGGGGGCTCACCCCTCCACTTT	CASSLSGGSPLHF
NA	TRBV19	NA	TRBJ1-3	TGTGCCAGTACTGCAGGATTCTCTGGAAACACCATATATTTT	CASTAGFSGNTIYF
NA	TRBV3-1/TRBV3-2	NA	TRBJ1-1	TGTGCCAGCAGCCAACCCGACAGGAAAAGCCCCACTGAAGCTTTCTTT	CASSQPDRKSPTEAFF
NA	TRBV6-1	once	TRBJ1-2	TGTGCCAGCAGTGAAGCGGGCAGGGACTATGGCTACACCTTC	CASSEAGRDYGYTF
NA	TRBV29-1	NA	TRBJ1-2	TGCAGCGCCGGGGGGGTCGGAGACCGTAATAACTATGGCTACACCTTC	CSAGGVGDRNNYGYTF
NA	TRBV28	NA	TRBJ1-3	TGTGCCAGCAGTTTATGGTCAGGGGATTTCTCTGGAAACACCATATATTTT	CASSLWSGDFSGNTIYF
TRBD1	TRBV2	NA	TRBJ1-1	TGTGCCAGCAGTTGGACAGGGGGCGAAATGAACACTGAAGCTTTCTTT	CASSWTGGEMNTEAFF
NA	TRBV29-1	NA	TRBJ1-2	TGCAGCGTTGAAAATCGTATTGGCTACACCTTC	CSVENRIGYTF
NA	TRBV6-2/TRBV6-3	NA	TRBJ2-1	TGTGCCAGCAGTTACTCTGCAGTCTCCTACAATGAGCAGTTCTTC	CASSYSAVSYNEQFF
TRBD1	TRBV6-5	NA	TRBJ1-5	TGTGCCAGCAGGGGACAGGGGAATCAGCCCCAGCATTTT	CASRGQGNQPQHF
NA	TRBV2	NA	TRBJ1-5	TGTGCCAGCAGACCCGAAGCCAACAGGCAGCCCCAGCATTTT	CASRPEANRQPQHF
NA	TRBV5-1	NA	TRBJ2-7	TGCGCCAGCAGCGGGCTAGGCGATCAAGCAGGAAGGCAGGGACTTAGCTCCTACGAGCAGTACTTC	CASSGLGDQAGRQGLSSYEQYF
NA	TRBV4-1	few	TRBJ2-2	TGCGCCAGCAGCCTCGGACCGGGATCCGGGGAGCTGTTTTTT	CASSLGPGSGELFF
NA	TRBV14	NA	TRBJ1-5	TGTGCCAGCAGCCAGGCCCAATGGAGCAATCAGCCCCAGCATTTT	CASSQAQWSNQPQHF
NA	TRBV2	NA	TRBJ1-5	TGTGCCAGCAGGAGGCTGCTCAATCAGCCCCAGCATTTT	CASRRLLNQPQHF
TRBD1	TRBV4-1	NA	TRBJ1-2	TGCGCCAGCAGCCAAATGTCGCACAGGGGGGACTATGGCTACACCTTC	CASSQMSHRGDYGYTF
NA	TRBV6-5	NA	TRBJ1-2	TGTGCCAGCAGTTTGGATGGGAGCTATGGCTACACCTTC	CASSLDGSYGYTF
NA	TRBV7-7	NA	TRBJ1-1	TGTGCTAGCAGCTTAAACATAAACACTGAAGCTTTCTTT	CASSLNINTEAFF
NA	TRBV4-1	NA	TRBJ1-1	TGCGCCAGCAGCCATTCAGGGCTTGGCACTGAAGCTTTCTTT	CASSHSGLGTEAFF
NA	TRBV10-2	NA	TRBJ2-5	TGCGCCAGCAGTAGTGACAGCCCGGCGGAGACCCAGTACTTC	CASSSDSPAETQYF
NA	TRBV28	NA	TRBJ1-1	TGTGCCAGCAATAGGGGGACTGAAGCTTTCTTT	CASNRGTEAFF
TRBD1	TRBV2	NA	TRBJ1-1	TGTGCCAGCAGTGAACCCCAGGGGGCGAACACTGAAGCTTTCTTT	CASSEPQGANTEAFF
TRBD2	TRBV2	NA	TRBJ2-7	TGTGCCAGCACAGCACTAGCGGGGGTTTCAAACGAGCAGTACTTC	CASTALAGVSNEQYF
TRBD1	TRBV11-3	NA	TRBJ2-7	TGTGCCAGCAGCTCGCAGGGGGCGGACTACGAGCAGTACTTC	CASSSQGADYEQYF
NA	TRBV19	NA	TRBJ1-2	TGTGCCAGCGGGTCGTTTAACTATGGCTACACCTTC	CASGSFNYGYTF
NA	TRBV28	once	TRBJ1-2	TGTGCCAGCAGCCCGACTGGCTACGGCTACACCTTC	CASSPTGYGYTF
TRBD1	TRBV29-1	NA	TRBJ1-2	TGCAGCGCCCAACCGTCCGGGACAGGGGATGGCTACACCTTC	CSAQPSGTGDGYTF
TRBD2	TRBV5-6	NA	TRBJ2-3	TGTGCCAGCAGCGAAACCGGACTAGCGGTTACAGATACGCAGTATTTT	CASSETGLAVTDTQYF
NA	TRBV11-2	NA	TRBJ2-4	TGTGCCAGCAGCTTAGCGCTAGGGGTAGCCAAAAACATTCAGTACTTC	CASSLALGVAKNIQYF
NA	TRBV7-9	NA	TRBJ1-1	TGTGCCAGCAGCCCGGGGGGGACTGAAGCTTTCTTT	CASSPGGTEAFF
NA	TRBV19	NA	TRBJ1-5	TGTGCCAGTAGTATACAGTTCAATCAGCCCCAGCATTTT	CASSIQFNQPQHF
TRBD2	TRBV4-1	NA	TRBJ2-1	TGCGCCAGCAGCCTCCGGGGGGGCTCCTACAATGAGCAGTTCTTC	CASSLRGGSYNEQFF
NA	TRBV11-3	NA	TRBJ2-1	TGTGCCAGCAGCTCATCCCAAGGGGTCACCTACAATGAGCAGTTCTTC	CASSSSQGVTYNEQFF
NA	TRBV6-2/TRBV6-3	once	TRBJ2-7	TGTGCCAGCAGTTACGGACAGGGAGGGTACGAGCAGTACTTC	CASSYGQGGYEQYF
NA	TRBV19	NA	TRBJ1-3	TGTGCCAGTAGTTGGGGGGGCTCTGGAAACACCATATATTTT	CASSWGGSGNTIYF
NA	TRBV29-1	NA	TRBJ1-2	TGCAGCGTTGAAGGAGGGAATGGCTACACCTTC	CSVEGGNGYTF
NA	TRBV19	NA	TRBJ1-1	TGTGCCAGTATAAGGGGTACTGAAGCTTTCTTT	CASIRGTEAFF
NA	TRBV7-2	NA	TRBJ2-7	TGTGCCAGCAGCGTCCTAAGCTACGAGCAGTACTTC	CASSVLSYEQYF
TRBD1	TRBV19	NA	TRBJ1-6	TGTGCCAGTACCCAGGGGGCGGGTAATTCACCCCTCCACTTT	CASTQGAGNSPLHF
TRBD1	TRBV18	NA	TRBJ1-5	TGTGCCAGCTCAGGGACAGGTCACAATCAGCCCCAGCATTTT	CASSGTGHNQPQHF
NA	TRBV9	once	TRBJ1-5	TGTGCCAGCAGCCCAACTACAGGGAGCAATCAGCCCCAGCATTTT	CASSPTTGSNQPQHF
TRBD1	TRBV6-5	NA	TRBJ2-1	TGTGCCAGCAGTAAGGCGGCAGGGGGCTACAATGAGCAGTTCTTC	CASSKAAGGYNEQFF
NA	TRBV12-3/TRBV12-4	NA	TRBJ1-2	TGTGCCAGCAGTGTCAACAGGGACCTTGACTTC	CASSVNRDLDF
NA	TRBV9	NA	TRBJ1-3	TGTGCCAGCAGCGTAGCGGGGCAGGGACTCTCTGGAAACACCATATATTTT	CASSVAGQGLSGNTIYF
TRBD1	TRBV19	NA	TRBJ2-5	TGTGCCAGTAGCCCAGACAGGGGAAGGGGAGAGACCCAGTACTTC	CASSPDRGRGETQYF
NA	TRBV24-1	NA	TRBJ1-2	TGTGCCACCAGTGATTTGAAGCAGGGTGAGGAGAGCTACACCTTC	CATSDLKQGEESYTF
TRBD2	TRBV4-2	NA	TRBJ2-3	TGTGCCAGCAGTCTCCTAACATACGGGGGGGCAGGCACAGATACGCAGTATTTT	CASSLLTYGGAGTDTQYF
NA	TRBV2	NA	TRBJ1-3	TGTGCCAGCAGTCCGACAGGCGTTGAAAACACCATATATTTT	CASSPTGVENTIYF
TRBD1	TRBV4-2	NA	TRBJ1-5	TGTGCCAGCAGGCGGACAGGAACGAATCAGCCCCAGCATTTT	CASRRTGTNQPQHF
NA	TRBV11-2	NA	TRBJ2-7	TGTGCCAGCAGCCCCCGGTTAGCGAGCTCCTACGAGCAGTACTTC	CASSPRLASSYEQYF